These T cell receptor beta chains were read from a single sample in a study of CD8 T cells in Susac syndrome. TCRdb itself ran the immunoSEQ multiplex PCR reads through MiXCR, one entry per CDR3 protein. The table shows approximately 120,000 distinct CDR3 sequences, with roughly 96% occurring only once. Sequenced sample: CD4+ T cells from PBMCs. The receptors stem from a human donor in good health. Both conserved end residues are part of each CDR3. Fields, in order: V gene, D gene, clone size, J gene, CDR3 length, CDR3 protein, CDR3 DNA. D genes are given only for firm matches. Some rows mark clone size as missing; the rest say once, few, many or name a class of expanded clone.

TRBV30	NA	NA	TRBJ1-2	11	CAWSAGNGYTF	TGTGCCTGGAGTGCAGGGAATGGCTACACCTTC
TRBV29-1	NA	NA	TRBJ2-6	15	CSVGDGGSGANVLTF	TGCAGCGTCGGGGACGGCGGCTCTGGGGCCAACGTCCTGACTTTC
TRBV7-9	NA	NA	TRBJ1-2	11	CASSFLRDAYF	TGTGCCAGCAGCTTCCTCCGGGACGCATACTTC
TRBV30	NA	NA	TRBJ1-2	12	CAWSVGQHGYTF	TGTGCCTGGAGTGTGGGGCAGCATGGCTACACCTTC
TRBV29-1	TRBD1	NA	TRBJ2-3	15	CSVPAGTGPTDTQYF	TGCAGCGTCCCGGCCGGGACAGGGCCTACAGATACGCAGTATTTT
TRBV19	NA	NA	TRBJ1-1	14	CASTMGGAGTEAFF	TGTGCCAGTACCATGGGGGGAGCGGGCACTGAAGCTTTCTTT
TRBV20-1	NA	NA	TRBJ1-2	15	CSATRQVGRDYGYTF	TGCAGTGCTACGCGGCAGGTGGGAAGGGACTATGGCTACACCTTC
TRBV6-6	NA	NA	TRBJ1-2	14	CASSTEVGYYGYTF	TGTGCCAGCAGTACGGAGGTGGGGTACTATGGCTACACCTTC
TRBV29-1	NA	NA	TRBJ1-1	13	CSVEGATPREAFF	TGCAGCGTTGAAGGGGCCACCCCCCGAGAAGCTTTCTTT
TRBV6-5	TRBD2	once	TRBJ2-3	16	CASSYHGTSGRDTQYF	TGTGCCAGCAGTTACCACGGGACTAGCGGGAGGGATACGCAGTATTTT
TRBV19	TRBD2	NA	TRBJ2-4	16	CASSMEGWTRENIQYF	TGTGCCAGTAGTATGGAGGGTTGGACTAGAGAAAACATTCAGTACTTC
TRBV6-1	NA	NA	TRBJ2-3	16	CASSQDSTRGSDTQYF	TGTGCCAGCAGCCAAGACAGTACTAGAGGTTCAGATACGCAGTATTTT
TRBV5-1	NA	NA	TRBJ1-4	16	CASSLLPGGANEKLFF	TGCGCCAGCAGCTTGCTTCCGGGCGGCGCTAATGAAAAACTGTTTTTT